The 21 T cell receptor beta chains listed next were all sequenced from one sample in a study of blood T cell repertoires in COVID-19. The method was immunoSEQ multiplex PCR; TCRdb's version includes in-frame clones alone and lacks a portion of them. This table holds 390,000 or so clones, around 90% found once. The sequenced material came from peripheral blood. The receptor set was obtained from a woman under 40 with COVID-19, enrolled during active disease.

The chain carries TRBV7-6 and TRBJ1-1; D uncertain. The V and J ends lost 2 bases and 0 bases respectively, with 7 bases between them. This CDR3 comprises 14 residues. The germline V gene has CDR1 SGHVS and CDR2 FNYEAQ. The CDR3 sequence is CASSLRSMNTEAFF. The CDR3 DNA is TGTGCCAGCAGCTTAAGATCTATGAACACTGAAGCTTTCTTT.

This clone was counted only a few times. The rearrangement links TRBV19 to TRBJ2-3; 9 positions match TRBD2. Germline CDR1 is LNHDA and CDR2 is SQIVND (reference sequence). Trimming took 3 bases from V and 4 from J; bases not matched to a gene: 2. CDR3 length equals 14 residues. CDR3 sequence: CASSMREGADTQYF. In DNA, the CDR3 is TGTGCCAGTAGTATGCGGGAGGGTGCAGATACGCAGTATTTT.

This sequence joins TRBV4-2 and TRBJ1-3, with D possibly matching TRBD1 (6 bases). Germline CDR1 reads LGHNA; CDR2 reads YNFKEQ. CDR3 length: 18 amino acids. V lost 0 bases and J 0 bases, leaving 15 bases between the germline ends. The CDR3 reads CASSQDIVDSISGNTIYF. The DNA of the CDR3 is TGTGCCAGCAGCCAAGATATCGTGGACAGCATCTCTGGAAACACCATATATTTT.

CDR3 in DNA: TGCGCCAGCAGCTCCAGGGGGCTGGGTTTCTATGGCTACACCTTC. This gives the protein CASSSRGLGFYGYTF. The rearrangement links TRBV5-1 to TRBJ1-2; 8 bases are shared with TRBD1. Germline lookup yields CDR1 SGHRS and CDR2 YFSETQ. V dropped 3 bases and J dropped 4; count of bases not matched to a gene: 8. CDR3 length: 15 amino acids.

This clone occurred a few times. The chain carries TRBV19 and TRBJ1-1; TRBD1 might be the D (6 bases). This CDR3 comprises 14 residues. Germline CDR1 is LNHDA and CDR2 is SQIVND (reference sequence). Trimming left V 3 bases short and J 2 bases short, with 10 bases between. The CDR3 DNA follows: TGTGCCAGTAGTATGCGACAGGCCAACACTGAAGCTTTCTTT. Its translation: CASSMRQANTEAFF. Full variable domain (outside the CDR3, taken from reference TRBV19 and TRBJ1-1): DGGITQSPKYLFRKEGQNVTLSCEQNLNHDAMYWYRQDPGQGLRLIYYSQIVNDFQKGDIAEGYSVSREKKESFPLTVTSAQKNPTAFYLCASSMRQANTEAFFGQGTRLTVV.

This chain connects TRBV27 to TRBJ1-5, with TRBD1 matching over 7 bases. The CDR3 extends over 17 amino acids. V shed 1 base and J 0 bases; nucleotides not matched to a gene: 6. Germline CDR1 MNHEY, CDR2 SMNVEV (reference sequence). The CDR3 spells CASSLFGGQHSNQPQHF. The CDR3 nucleotides read TGTGCCAGCAGTTTATTTGGGGGACAGCATAGCAATCAGCCCCAGCATTTT.

This chain links TRBV19 with TRBJ1-1; D is perhaps TRBD1 (5 bases). Germline CDR1 and CDR2: LNHDA and SQIVND (reference sequence). Trimming left V 5 bases short and J 3 bases short, with 10 bases between. This CDR3 is 13 amino acids long. CDR3 amino acids: CASSVQGDTEAFF. Written as DNA, the CDR3 is TGTGCCAGTAGTGTCCAGGGCGACACTGAAGCTTTCTTT.

The chain recombines TRBV18 with TRBJ1-2; 7 bases line up with TRBD1. The CDR3 sequence is 14 residues long. V lost 6 bases, J lost 2 bases, and 6 bases stayed unmatched. Germline loops: CDR1 KGHSH, CDR2 LQKENI. CDR3 sequence reads: CASSPSTGNYGYTF. CDR3 sequence (DNA): TGTGCCAGCTCCCCCTCGACAGGGAACTATGGCTACACCTTC.

In its sample, this clone was seen a few times. The rearrangement joins TRBV7-2 to TRBJ2-1; 7 nucleotides align to TRBD1. The CDR3 loop spans 15 amino acids. Trimming took 2 bases from V and 6 from J; bases not matched to a gene: 7. Germline-derived CDR1 and CDR2 are SGHTA and FQGNSA. The CDR3 sequence: CASSLYGTAVNEQFF. CDR3 DNA sequence: TGTGCCAGCAGCTTATACGGGACAGCGGTCAATGAGCAGTTCTTC.

The rearrangement joins TRBV15 to TRBJ2-3; TRBD2 aligns across 9 bases. V lost 9 bases, J lost 2 bases, and 9 bases stayed unmatched. Germline CDR1 reads LNHNV; CDR2 reads YYDKDF (reference sequence). The length of the CDR3 is 15 residues. CDR3 nucleotide sequence: TGTGCCACGGCGGTGGCGGGAGGGTACACAGATACGCAGTATTTT. This codes for CATAVAGGYTDTQYF.

In its sample, this clone was seen once. V usage is TRBV7-2 and J usage is TRBJ1-2, with D possibly matching TRBD1 (5 bases). Germline assignment: CDR1 SGHTA and CDR2 FQGNSA. This CDR3 is 16 amino acids long. The V gene lost 1 base and the J gene lost 3 bases, with 15 bases spanning the gap. For the CDR3, the DNA is TGTGCCAGCAGCTTAGTGGAGGGCAGGGACGACTATGGCTACACCTTC. It translates to CASSLVEGRDDYGYTF. The complete variable domain, with remaining parts taken from reference TRBV7-2 and TRBJ1-2, reads GAGVSQSPSNKVTEKGKDVELRCDPISGHTALYWYRQSLGQGLEFLIYFQGNSAPDKSGLPSDRFSAERTGGSVSTLTIQRTQQEDSAVYLCASSLVEGRDDYGYTFGSGTRLTVV.

This rearrangement joins TRBV6-6 to TRBJ2-7; 7 bases align to TRBD2. Germline V gene data show CDR1 as MNHNY and CDR2 as SVGAGI (reference sequence). After removal of 6 bases from V and 2 bases from J, the junction contained 10 bases not matched to a gene. The CDR3 totals 15 residues. CDR3 sequence: CASRTKGGRTYEQYF. The CDR3, as DNA: TGTGCCAGCAGGACCAAGGGAGGGCGGACCTACGAGCAGTACTTC.

Note on this clone: The DNA is left out, because the CDR3 cannot be placed on it with certainty; the CDR3 is given as TCRdb lists it. The rearrangement joins TRBV21-1 to TRBJ2-7; TRBD1, the table's D call, was not compared with the DNA. TRBV21-1 is marked as a pseudogene. Inclusive of both ends, the CDR3 amounts to 17 amino acids. The CDR3: CASSNFGQGNPSYEQYV.

V and J are TRBV6-5 and TRBJ1-2; D is unresolved. The CDR3 sequence is 13 residues long. Germline CDR1 and CDR2: MNHEY and SVGAGI. V lost 6 bases to trimming and J lost 4 bases, with 12 bases between them. This CDR3 is CASRESGSYGYTF. CDR3 nucleotide sequence: TGTGCCAGCAGAGAGAGCGGGAGCTATGGCTACACCTTC.

This clone was seen once. The rearrangement links TRBV19 to TRBJ1-3; TRBD1 matches at 8 bases. This CDR3 spans 14 amino acids. V gave up 5 bases and J gave up 2 bases; unmatched junction bases: 2. Germline V gives CDR1 LNHDA, CDR2 SQIVND (reference sequence). The DNA for the CDR3 is TGTGCCAGTAGTCCAGGGGGCGCTGGAAACACCATATATTTT. It translates to CASSPGGAGNTIYF. Together with reference TRBV19 and TRBJ1-3, the CDR3 gives the full variable domain: DGGITQSPKYLFRKEGQNVTLSCEQNLNHDAMYWYRQDPGQGLRLIYYSQIVNDFQKGDIAEGYSVSREKKESFPLTVTSAQKNPTAFYLCASSPGGAGNTIYFGEGSWLTVV.

The J gene is TRBJ1-6, the V gene TRBV30, with D possibly matching TRBD1 (5 bases). Germline loops: CDR1 GTSNPN, CDR2 SVGIG (reference sequence). The V and J ends lost 4 bases and 10 bases respectively, with 17 bases between them. The length of the CDR3 is 14 residues. Here the CDR3 reads CAWTGRLGVSPLHF. Written as DNA, the CDR3 is TGTGCCTGGACGGGCCGTTTAGGGGTGTCACCCCTCCACTTT.

V is TRBV28 and J is TRBJ2-7, with 8 bases aligning to TRBD2. Germline V gene data show CDR1 as MDHEN and CDR2 as SYDVKM. The junction had 7 bases not matched to a gene; V was cut back by 6 bases and J by 0 bases. CDR3 size: 15 residues. In DNA, the CDR3 is TGTGCCAGCAGACCCTTAGCGGGGTACTCCTACGAGCAGTACTTC. Encoded protein: CASRPLAGYSYEQYF.

The chain recombines TRBV7-2 with TRBJ1-6; 7 bases are shared with TRBD1. Germline CDR1 reads SGHTA; CDR2 reads FQGNSA. The CDR3 runs 14 residues. V was clipped by 10 bases and J by 7 bases; unmatched bases: 10. This CDR3 is CATQTGIRNSPLHF. The CDR3 bases are TGTGCCACCCAGACAGGGATTCGCAATTCACCCCTCCACTTT.

V and J are TRBV18 and TRBJ1-2; 8 bases are a match to TRBD1. J gave up 3 bases and V 4 bases, and 13 bases lay outside the gene matches. The germline V gene encodes CDR1 KGHSH and CDR2 LQKENI. The CDR3 length is 17 residues. DNA for the CDR3: TGTGCCAGCTCACTCCAGGCCATCAGGGGGCTTGACTATGGCTACACCTTC. This translates into CASSLQAIRGLDYGYTF.

The gene calls are TRBV28 and TRBJ2-5; D gene unclear. The CDR3 has 13 amino acids. CDR1 MDHEN and CDR2 SYDVKM come from the germline V gene. V lost 5 bases to trimming and J lost 5 bases, with 12 bases between them. CDR3 protein: CASSPASVETQYF. The DNA for the CDR3 is TGTGCCAGCAGTCCCGCCAGCGTGGAGACCCAGTACTTC.

The chain combines TRBV12-3 or TRBV12-4 with TRBJ2-5, with D possibly TRBD1 on 6 matching bases. V dropped 6 bases and J dropped 4 bases, with 9 bases sitting between them. The CDR3 is 12 amino acids. CDR3: CASRSTGETQYF. CDR3 nucleotides: TGTGCCAGCAGGTCGACAGGAGAGACCCAGTACTTC.